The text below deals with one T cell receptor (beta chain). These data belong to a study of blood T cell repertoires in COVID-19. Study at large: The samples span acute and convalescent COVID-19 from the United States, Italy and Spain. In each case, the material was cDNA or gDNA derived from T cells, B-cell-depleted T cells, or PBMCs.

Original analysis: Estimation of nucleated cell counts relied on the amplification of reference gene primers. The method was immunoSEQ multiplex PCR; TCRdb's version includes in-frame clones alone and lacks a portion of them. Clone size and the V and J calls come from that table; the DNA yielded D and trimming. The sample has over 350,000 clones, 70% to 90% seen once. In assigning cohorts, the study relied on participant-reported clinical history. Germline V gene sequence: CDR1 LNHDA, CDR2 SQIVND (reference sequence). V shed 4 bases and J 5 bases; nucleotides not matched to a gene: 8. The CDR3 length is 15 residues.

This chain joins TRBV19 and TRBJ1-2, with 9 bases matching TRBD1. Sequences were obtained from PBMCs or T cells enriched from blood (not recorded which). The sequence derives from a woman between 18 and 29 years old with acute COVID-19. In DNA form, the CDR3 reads TGTGCCAGTAGTAAAACAGGGGGCGATGGGTATGGCTACACCTTC. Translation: CASSKTGGDGYGYTF.